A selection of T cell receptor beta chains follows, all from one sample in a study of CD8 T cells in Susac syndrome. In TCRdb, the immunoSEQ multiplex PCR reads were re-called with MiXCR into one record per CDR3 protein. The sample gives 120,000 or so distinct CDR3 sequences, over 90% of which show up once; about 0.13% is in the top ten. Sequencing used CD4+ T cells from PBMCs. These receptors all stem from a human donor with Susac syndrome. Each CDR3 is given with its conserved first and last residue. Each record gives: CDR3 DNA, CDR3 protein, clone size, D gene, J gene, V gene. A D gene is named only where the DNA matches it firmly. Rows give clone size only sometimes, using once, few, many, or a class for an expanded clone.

CDR3 DNA: TGTGCCAGCAGCTTAGGTTGGGAACCAGATACGCAGTATTTT
CDR3 protein: CASSLGWEPDTQYF
clone size: NA
D gene: NA
J gene: TRBJ2-3
V gene: TRBV11-1

CDR3 DNA: TGCAGTGCTAGTGACAGGCGACAACAAGAGACCCAGTACTTC
CDR3 protein: CSASDRRQQETQYF
clone size: NA
D gene: NA
J gene: TRBJ2-5
V gene: TRBV20-1

CDR3 DNA: TGCAGTGCTAGAGTCGGGAGAGCTATGGGCGAGCAGTACTTC
CDR3 protein: CSARVGRAMGEQYF
clone size: NA
D gene: NA
J gene: TRBJ2-7
V gene: TRBV20-1

CDR3 DNA: TGCAGTGCTAGTCCCCTTGCGGGAGGCGGGATCGATGAGCAGTTCTTC
CDR3 protein: CSASPLAGGGIDEQFF
clone size: NA
D gene: TRBD2
J gene: TRBJ2-1
V gene: TRBV20-1

CDR3 DNA: TGTGCCAGCAGATCTCCGGGACAGGGCTCTGAAAAACTGTTTTTT
CDR3 protein: CASRSPGQGSEKLFF
clone size: NA
D gene: TRBD1
J gene: TRBJ1-4
V gene: TRBV28

CDR3 DNA: TGCAGCGTTGTCCTTCAGACAGCCACTAGCACAGATACGCAGTATTTT
CDR3 protein: CSVVLQTATSTDTQYF
clone size: NA
D gene: NA
J gene: TRBJ2-3
V gene: TRBV29-1

CDR3 DNA: TGCAGCGTTGATGGCCCTAGCGGACAAGAGACCCAGTACTTC
CDR3 protein: CSVDGPSGQETQYF
clone size: NA
D gene: TRBD2
J gene: TRBJ2-5
V gene: TRBV29-1

CDR3 DNA: TGTGCCAGCAGTGAATCCCGACTAGCGGAGACCCAGTACTTC
CDR3 protein: CASSESRLAETQYF
clone size: once
D gene: TRBD2
J gene: TRBJ2-5
V gene: TRBV6-1

CDR3 DNA: TGCGCCAGCAGCCAACCCGACAGAACAGATACGCAGTATTTT
CDR3 protein: CASSQPDRTDTQYF
clone size: few
D gene: NA
J gene: TRBJ2-3
V gene: TRBV4-1

CDR3 DNA: TGTGCCAGCAGCTTGGCGGGAGGGGGGAATGAGCAGTTCTTC
CDR3 protein: CASSLAGGGNEQFF
clone size: NA
D gene: TRBD2
J gene: TRBJ2-1
V gene: TRBV7-3

CDR3 DNA: TGTGCCTGGAGTGAGACAGCTCAAGAGACCCAGTACTTC
CDR3 protein: CAWSETAQETQYF
clone size: NA
D gene: NA
J gene: TRBJ2-5
V gene: TRBV30

CDR3 DNA: TGTGCCAGCAGCCAAGGGGTCCGGCCTAATCAGCCCCAGCATTTT
CDR3 protein: CASSQGVRPNQPQHF
clone size: NA
D gene: NA
J gene: TRBJ1-5
V gene: TRBV3-1

CDR3 DNA: TGTGCCAGCGGGGCGGGAGGGGACACCGGGGAGCTGTTTTTT
CDR3 protein: CASGAGGDTGELFF
clone size: NA
D gene: TRBD2
J gene: TRBJ2-2
V gene: TRBV9

CDR3 DNA: TGTGCCAGCAGTGACAGGTCTGGCTACACCTTC
CDR3 protein: CASSDRSGYTF
clone size: NA
D gene: NA
J gene: TRBJ1-2
V gene: TRBV2

CDR3 DNA: TGTGCCAGCACCCCTGGAGGGGAAGCCTACGAGCAGTACTTC
CDR3 protein: CASTPGGEAYEQYF
clone size: NA
D gene: NA
J gene: TRBJ2-7
V gene: TRBV25-1

CDR3 DNA: TGTGCCAGCAGTTTCCAGGGCCGCACAGATACGCAGTATTTT
CDR3 protein: CASSFQGRTDTQYF
clone size: NA
D gene: NA
J gene: TRBJ2-3
V gene: TRBV28

CDR3 DNA: TGCAGCGTTCAACGACAGAGGAGGGACACTGAAGCTTTCTTT
CDR3 protein: CSVQRQRRDTEAFF
clone size: NA
D gene: NA
J gene: TRBJ1-1
V gene: TRBV29-1

CDR3 DNA: TGTGCCAGCAGTGAGGGACTAGCGGGAGGAAGAGGATACAATGAGCAGTTCTTC
CDR3 protein: CASSEGLAGGRGYNEQFF
clone size: NA
D gene: TRBD2
J gene: TRBJ2-1
V gene: TRBV6-2/TRBV6-3

CDR3 DNA: TGTGCCTGGAGTGTACGGGACAGGAGCATCGGGGAGCAGTACTTC
CDR3 protein: CAWSVRDRSIGEQYF
clone size: NA
D gene: TRBD1
J gene: TRBJ2-7
V gene: TRBV30

CDR3 DNA: TGCAGCGTTGCAGGGGGCGCGGGTCAGCCCCAGCATTTT
CDR3 protein: CSVAGGAGQPQHF
clone size: NA
D gene: TRBD1
J gene: TRBJ1-5
V gene: TRBV29-1

CDR3 DNA: TGTGCCAGTAGCGTTATGGGACGGAGCTCCTACGAGCAGTACTTC
CDR3 protein: CASSVMGRSSYEQYF
clone size: NA
D gene: NA
J gene: TRBJ2-7
V gene: TRBV19

CDR3 DNA: TGCAGCGTAAGACTAGCGGGAGTGTCAGCAGATACGCAGTATTTT
CDR3 protein: CSVRLAGVSADTQYF
clone size: NA
D gene: TRBD2
J gene: TRBJ2-3
V gene: TRBV29-1

CDR3 DNA: TGCAGCGTTGTTTATACAGGGGGAGTCAATCAGCCCCAGCATTTT
CDR3 protein: CSVVYTGGVNQPQHF
clone size: once
D gene: TRBD1
J gene: TRBJ1-5
V gene: TRBV29-1

CDR3 DNA: TGTGCCAGCAGCCGTACTAGCGCGGCCTACGAGCAGTACTTC
CDR3 protein: CASSRTSAAYEQYF
clone size: NA
D gene: TRBD2
J gene: TRBJ2-7
V gene: TRBV7-2

CDR3 DNA: TGTGCCAGCAGCTTAGTCAGCGGGATGAACACTGAAGCTTTCTTT
CDR3 protein: CASSLVSGMNTEAFF
clone size: NA
D gene: NA
J gene: TRBJ1-1
V gene: TRBV7-2

CDR3 DNA: TGTGCCAGCAGCTTCAACACAGATACGCAGTATTTT
CDR3 protein: CASSFNTDTQYF
clone size: NA
D gene: NA
J gene: TRBJ2-3
V gene: TRBV11-3

CDR3 DNA: TGTGCCTGGAGTGGACAGGGCCAAGAGACCCAGTACTTC
CDR3 protein: CAWSGQGQETQYF
clone size: NA
D gene: TRBD1
J gene: TRBJ2-5
V gene: TRBV30

CDR3 DNA: TGCAGTGCTAGAGAGCCCAGGGGGTTGATTACAGATACGCAGTATTTT
CDR3 protein: CSAREPRGLITDTQYF
clone size: NA
D gene: TRBD1
J gene: TRBJ2-3
V gene: TRBV20-1

CDR3 DNA: TGCAGCCCCCGGGGGCTAGCGGGAGAGGGAGGCACAGATACGCAGTATTTT
CDR3 protein: CSPRGLAGEGGTDTQYF
clone size: NA
D gene: TRBD2
J gene: TRBJ2-3
V gene: TRBV29-1

CDR3 DNA: TGTGCCAGCAGCCCCGATACCGAGCAGTACTTC
CDR3 protein: CASSPDTEQYF
clone size: NA
D gene: NA
J gene: TRBJ2-7
V gene: TRBV13

CDR3 DNA: TGTGCCACAAGAGGGGGCCGTCGGGAGCAGTACTTC
CDR3 protein: CATRGGRREQYF
clone size: NA
D gene: TRBD1
J gene: TRBJ2-7
V gene: TRBV6-5

CDR3 DNA: TGCGCCAGCCGCGCTGACCCGGGGACCTACGAGCAGTACTTC
CDR3 protein: CASRADPGTYEQYF
clone size: NA
D gene: NA
J gene: TRBJ2-7
V gene: TRBV5-1

CDR3 DNA: TGTGCCAGCAGCTTGGGAGGGTTGGGGGACAATCAGCCCCAGCATTTT
CDR3 protein: CASSLGGLGDNQPQHF
clone size: once
D gene: NA
J gene: TRBJ1-5
V gene: TRBV5-6

CDR3 DNA: TGTGCCAGCAGCCAAGTAGGAAGTAAACAGTTCTTC
CDR3 protein: CASSQVGSKQFF
clone size: NA
D gene: NA
J gene: TRBJ2-1
V gene: TRBV3-1

CDR3 DNA: TGTGCCACCAGCAGAGACAGGGAGTACAATCAGCCCCAGCATTTT
CDR3 protein: CATSRDREYNQPQHF
clone size: NA
D gene: NA
J gene: TRBJ1-5
V gene: TRBV15

CDR3 DNA: TGTGCCAGCAGCCGAAGTGGGGGCGGCTACACCTTC
CDR3 protein: CASSRSGGGYTF
clone size: NA
D gene: NA
J gene: TRBJ1-2
V gene: TRBV3-1

CDR3 DNA: TGTGCCAGCAGTTCCCGGAGTAGCGGGAGGGCCGGGGTGACAGATACGCAGTATTTT
CDR3 protein: CASSSRSSGRAGVTDTQYF
clone size: NA
D gene: TRBD2
J gene: TRBJ2-3
V gene: TRBV6-2/TRBV6-3

CDR3 DNA: TGCAGTGCTAGGGGGACCCGCTACGAGCAGTACTTC
CDR3 protein: CSARGTRYEQYF
clone size: once
D gene: NA
J gene: TRBJ2-7
V gene: TRBV20-1

CDR3 DNA: TGTGCCAGCAGTTTATTTGGACAGGGAGGTTTTGCGGAGACCCAGTACTTC
CDR3 protein: CASSLFGQGGFAETQYF
clone size: NA
D gene: TRBD1
J gene: TRBJ2-5
V gene: TRBV27

CDR3 DNA: TGTGCCAGCAGCTTAGCTACTAGCACAGATACGCAGTATTTT
CDR3 protein: CASSLATSTDTQYF
clone size: NA
D gene: NA
J gene: TRBJ2-3
V gene: TRBV7-9

CDR3 DNA: TGTGCCAGCAGCCCCGGAGGGTCCGAAGAGACCCAGTACTTC
CDR3 protein: CASSPGGSEETQYF
clone size: NA
D gene: NA
J gene: TRBJ2-5
V gene: TRBV5-4

CDR3 DNA: TGCAGTGCTAGACCATATGGCTACACCTTC
CDR3 protein: CSARPYGYTF
clone size: NA
D gene: NA
J gene: TRBJ1-2
V gene: TRBV20-1

CDR3 DNA: TGTGCCAGCAGCTCTGACAGCGGAAGAGCTTTCTTT
CDR3 protein: CASSSDSGRAFF
clone size: NA
D gene: NA
J gene: TRBJ1-1
V gene: TRBV11-2

CDR3 DNA: TGTGCCAGCAGCGAACAGGGATCTGGGGCCAACGTCCTGACTTTC
CDR3 protein: CASSEQGSGANVLTF
clone size: NA
D gene: NA
J gene: TRBJ2-6
V gene: TRBV7-9

CDR3 DNA: TGCAGTGCTAGAGTGGTTTTTGATGAGCAGTTCTTC
CDR3 protein: CSARVVFDEQFF
clone size: NA
D gene: NA
J gene: TRBJ2-1
V gene: TRBV20-1

CDR3 DNA: TGTGCCAGCAGTAAGGGAAGGAGCTCCTACAATGAGCAGTTCTTC
CDR3 protein: CASSKGRSSYNEQFF
clone size: NA
D gene: NA
J gene: TRBJ2-1
V gene: TRBV7-3

CDR3 DNA: TGTGCCAGCAGTACCGGGACAGGGAACCTCTATGGCTACACCTTC
CDR3 protein: CASSTGTGNLYGYTF
clone size: NA
D gene: TRBD1
J gene: TRBJ1-2
V gene: TRBV6-1

CDR3 DNA: TGTGCCAGCAGCCCACTTTTGACACGGCCATACAATGAGCAGTTCTTC
CDR3 protein: CASSPLLTRPYNEQFF
clone size: NA
D gene: NA
J gene: TRBJ2-1
V gene: TRBV12-3/TRBV12-4